This TCR beta chain appears in the sequencing data of a study of T cells in Graves' hyperthyroidism and ophthalmopathy. General study results and limits: Stable hyperthyroidism was separated from ophthalmopathy by a model based on 13 V-J features.

Many counts were recorded for this clonotype. Its antigen is still unknown. Template material for amplifying TCR beta CDR3 regions consisted of RNA transcripts. Researchers ran a first-round RT-PCR on the TCR CDR3 using the HTBI primer set. MiXCR, run by TCRdb on the multiplex PCR reads, gives a single entry per CDR3 protein. The data show 300,000 to 350,000 distinct CDR3 sequences, approximately 15% seen once. The CDR3 runs 13 residues. V lost 2 bases to trimming and J lost 2 bases, with 6 bases between them. The germline V gene encodes CDR1 MNHNS and CDR2 SASEGT. Exclusions: uncontrolled infection, other autoimmune disease, pregnancy, lactation. The diagnoses drew upon clinical symptoms, serum thyroxine and TRAb, thyroid ultrasound and orbital computed tomography.

The source is a woman between 25 and 40 years old with Graves' hyperthyroidism. Material for sequencing was blood. The chain combines TRBV6-1 with TRBJ2-5; unclear D gene. Written as DNA, the CDR3 is TGTGCCAGCAGTGAACACGGTCAAGAGACCCAGTACTTC. This sequence encodes CASSEHGQETQYF.